This TCR beta chain was identified in a study of cytomegalovirus exposure and HLA in healthy donors. General study points: The study flagged about 160 TCR beta chains as cytomegalovirus-associated. Subsequent analysis revealed that first-cohort TCR clusters tended to co-occur in the roughly 120 validation repertoires. Both high specificity and high sensitivity reportedly marked the classifier's diagnosis of cytomegalovirus status.

Some clones are missing from TCRdb's copy, which holds only in-frame ones; the method was immunoSEQ multiplex PCR. The sample has 50,000 to 70,000 clones; 90% to 95% are singletons. V was trimmed by 2 bases and J by 0 bases, leaving 16 bases between them. The CDR3 covers 18 residues. Germline V gene sequence: CDR1 SGHAT, CDR2 FQNNGV. Comments on this clone: Its antigen is still unknown.

This TCR derives from a woman in her late teens or twenties in good health and CMV-seropositive. The sample comprised PBMCs. The chain employs TRBV11-2 and TRBJ2-2; D possibly corresponds to TRBD2 (5 bases). CDR3 nucleotide sequence: TGTGCCAGCAGCTTATTACCCACAGAAGCGGCGAACACCGGGGAGCTGTTTTTT. This encodes CASSLLPTEAANTGELFF.